This TCR beta chain emerged from a study of blood T cell repertoires in COVID-19. Study-wide background: There were acute and convalescent COVID-19 samples, and they came from the United States, Italy and Spain. Sources were T cells, B-cell-depleted T cells, or PBMCs; the material itself was cDNA or gDNA.

CDR3 length: 11 amino acids. Germline assignment: CDR1 SNHLY and CDR2 FYNNEI. V lost 6 bases and J lost 5, with 8 bases in between. As processed by the authors: Amplifying reference gene primers gave estimates of nucleated cell counts. TCRdb's table, derived via immunoSEQ multiplex PCR, lists solely in-frame clones and lacks some. That table is the source of V, J and clone size, and D and trimming were worked out from the DNA. The sample lists just over 35,000 clones; roughly 84% were seen once. J is TRBJ2-7 and V is TRBV2, with TRBD2 as a possible D gene (5 bases). The sequencing sample was made of peripheral blood. The origin of this receptor is a human donor in a cohort sampled during active COVID-19. In nucleotides, the CDR3 is TGTGCCAGCAGGGGTAGCGACGAGCAGTACTTC. Translating it yields CASRGSDEQYF.